A selection of T cell receptor beta chains follows, all from one sample in a study of blood T cell repertoires in COVID-19. The table came from immunoSEQ multiplex PCR; TCRdb's copy has only in-frame clones and leaves some out. The table has about 260,000 clones, just under 90% seen once. The sequenced sample was PBMCs or T cells enriched from blood (not recorded which). The receptor source for this set is a woman aged 30 to 39 with acute COVID-19. The CDR3 runs from the conserved cysteine through the conserved F or W. D genes are given only for firm matches. Size values are once, few and many counts, or a class for expanded clones, and some rows have none.

v_gene: TRBV19; j_gene: TRBJ2-5; abundance: -; d_gene: -; CDR3aa: CASTARSEETQYF; CDR3nt: TGTGCCAGTACTGCTAGATCTGAAGAGACCCAGTACTTC
v_gene: TRBV27; j_gene: TRBJ2-1; abundance: -; d_gene: -; CDR3aa: CASSLPPVGGEQFF; CDR3nt: TGTGCCAGCAGTTTACCCCCGGTAGGGGGTGAGCAGTTCTTC
v_gene: TRBV29-1; j_gene: TRBJ1-6; abundance: few; d_gene: -; CDR3aa: CSGMTGNNSPLHF; CDR3nt: TGCAGCGGCATGACCGGGAATAATTCACCCCTCCACTTT
v_gene: TRBV7-2; j_gene: TRBJ2-2; abundance: -; d_gene: TRBD2; CDR3aa: CASRAFAGGNTGELFF; CDR3nt: TGTGCCAGCAGAGCGTTTGCGGGAGGGAACACCGGGGAGCTGTTTTTT
v_gene: TRBV12-3/TRBV12-4; j_gene: TRBJ2-7; abundance: -; d_gene: TRBD2; CDR3aa: CASSSTGGEQYF; CDR3nt: TGTGCCAGCAGTTCCACGGGGGGCGAGCAGTACTTC
v_gene: TRBV28; j_gene: TRBJ2-1; abundance: -; d_gene: TRBD2; CDR3aa: CASSARGGTSGYSYNEQFF; CDR3nt: TGTGCCAGCAGCGCCAGGGGGGGGACTAGCGGCTACTCCTACAATGAGCAGTTCTTC
v_gene: TRBV14; j_gene: TRBJ2-1; abundance: -; d_gene: -; CDR3aa: CASSQASLAGPYNEQFF; CDR3nt: TGTGCCAGCAGCCAAGCCTCTCTAGCCGGTCCCTACAATGAGCAGTTCTTC
v_gene: TRBV5-1; j_gene: TRBJ2-1; abundance: once; d_gene: TRBD2; CDR3aa: CASSLWTSGTEQFF; CDR3nt: TGCGCCAGCAGCTTGTGGACTAGCGGGACAGAGCAGTTCTTC
v_gene: TRBV27; j_gene: TRBJ2-5; abundance: -; d_gene: TRBD1; CDR3aa: CASSLIQGAQDTQYF; CDR3nt: TGTGCCAGCAGTTTAATTCAGGGGGCTCAAGATACCCAGTACTTC
v_gene: TRBV5-6; j_gene: TRBJ1-6; abundance: -; d_gene: -; CDR3aa: CASRSSYNSPLHF; CDR3nt: TGTGCCAGCAGGAGCTCCTATAATTCACCCCTCCACTTT
v_gene: TRBV7-3; j_gene: TRBJ1-3; abundance: -; d_gene: TRBD1; CDR3aa: CASSPTGGGNTIYF; CDR3nt: TGTGCCAGCAGCCCAACAGGGGGTGGAAACACCATATATTTT
v_gene: TRBV5-4; j_gene: TRBJ2-1; abundance: -; d_gene: -; CDR3aa: CASSLGQPGGEQFF; CDR3nt: TGTGCCAGCAGCTTGGGACAGCCAGGTGGTGAGCAGTTCTTC
v_gene: TRBV7-9; j_gene: TRBJ2-2; abundance: few; d_gene: TRBD1; CDR3aa: CASRGTGGRDQTGELFF; CDR3nt: TGTGCCAGCAGAGGGACAGGGGGCAGGGACCAAACCGGGGAGCTGTTTTTT
v_gene: TRBV5-1; j_gene: TRBJ2-7; abundance: -; d_gene: TRBD1; CDR3aa: CASSLELEGAPYEQYF; CDR3nt: TGCGCCAGCAGCTTGGAATTAGAGGGGGCCCCCTACGAGCAGTACTTC
v_gene: TRBV6-2/TRBV6-3; j_gene: TRBJ2-7; abundance: -; d_gene: -; CDR3aa: CASTPTGPSYEQYF; CDR3nt: TGTGCCAGCACCCCGACAGGCCCGTCCTACGAGCAGTACTTC
v_gene: TRBV5-4; j_gene: TRBJ1-1; abundance: -; d_gene: -; CDR3aa: CASSMGHNTEAFF; CDR3nt: TGTGCCAGCAGCATGGGACATAACACTGAAGCTTTCTTT
v_gene: TRBV2; j_gene: TRBJ2-1; abundance: -; d_gene: -; CDR3aa: CASRRDTGYNEQFF; CDR3nt: TGTGCCAGCCGTCGGGACACCGGATACAATGAGCAGTTCTTC
v_gene: TRBV19; j_gene: TRBJ1-1; abundance: -; d_gene: -; CDR3aa: CATQGATKTEAFF; CDR3nt: TGTGCCACCCAAGGGGCAACCAAGACTGAAGCTTTCTTT
v_gene: TRBV7-2; j_gene: TRBJ1-2; abundance: -; d_gene: -; CDR3aa: CASSLALVGGQLNYGYTF; CDR3nt: TGTGCCAGCAGCTTAGCGCTAGTCGGTGGACAACTGAACTATGGCTACACCTTC
v_gene: TRBV4-1; j_gene: TRBJ2-3; abundance: -; d_gene: -; CDR3aa: CASSPGQGTQYF; CDR3nt: TGCGCCAGCAGCCCGGGGCAGGGGACGCAGTATTTT
v_gene: TRBV24-1; j_gene: TRBJ2-3; abundance: -; d_gene: -; CDR3aa: CATSASTDTQYF; CDR3nt: TGTGCCACCAGTGCTAGTACAGATACGCAGTATTTT
v_gene: TRBV28; j_gene: TRBJ1-2; abundance: -; d_gene: -; CDR3aa: CASHGGGRGNYGYTF; CDR3nt: TGTGCCAGTCACGGAGGGGGGAGGGGTAACTATGGCTACACCTTC
v_gene: TRBV10-3; j_gene: TRBJ1-4; abundance: -; d_gene: TRBD1; CDR3aa: CAIGGGGQATTNEKLFF; CDR3nt: TGTGCCATCGGAGGGGGGGGACAGGCCACAACTAATGAAAAACTGTTTTTT
v_gene: TRBV20-1; j_gene: TRBJ1-2; abundance: -; d_gene: -; CDR3aa: CSANGGEGYTF; CDR3nt: TGCAGTGCTAACGGGGGTGAAGGCTACACCTTC
v_gene: TRBV5-1; j_gene: TRBJ2-3; abundance: -; d_gene: TRBD2; CDR3aa: CASSSSGSFLVTDTQYF; CDR3nt: TGCGCCAGCAGCTCGAGCGGGAGTTTTTTGGTCACAGATACGCAGTATTTT
v_gene: TRBV9; j_gene: TRBJ1-6; abundance: few; d_gene: -; CDR3aa: CASSAGPSGGFRGSPLHF; CDR3nt: TGTGCCAGCAGCGCGGGGCCATCGGGGGGTTTTCGGGGTTCACCCCTCCACTTT
v_gene: TRBV19; j_gene: TRBJ2-7; abundance: -; d_gene: TRBD2; CDR3aa: CASSMGPTSDEQYF; CDR3nt: TGTGCCAGTAGTATGGGACCAACTAGCGACGAGCAGTACTTC
v_gene: TRBV13; j_gene: TRBJ2-7; abundance: -; d_gene: TRBD2; CDR3aa: CASSRGTSGSVYEQYF; CDR3nt: TGTGCCAGCAGCCGAGGGACTAGCGGGAGTGTATACGAGCAGTACTTC
v_gene: TRBV7-6; j_gene: TRBJ1-1; abundance: few; d_gene: -; CDR3aa: CASSLEGRVGAFF; CDR3nt: TGTGCCAGCAGCTTAGAGGGCAGGGTGGGTGCTTTCTTT
v_gene: TRBV24-1; j_gene: TRBJ2-1; abundance: -; d_gene: TRBD1; CDR3aa: CATSDGTGVVHEQFF; CDR3nt: TGTGCCACCAGTGATGGGACAGGGGTCGTTCATGAGCAGTTCTTC
v_gene: TRBV9; j_gene: TRBJ1-1; abundance: -; d_gene: -; CDR3aa: CASSESTVMNTEAFF; CDR3nt: TGTGCCAGCAGCGAGTCGACAGTCATGAACACTGAAGCTTTCTTT
v_gene: TRBV11-2; j_gene: TRBJ1-1; abundance: -; d_gene: -; CDR3aa: CASSLTTHRNTEAFF; CDR3nt: TGTGCCAGCAGCTTAACGACACACAGGAACACTGAAGCTTTCTTT
v_gene: TRBV28; j_gene: TRBJ2-1; abundance: -; d_gene: TRBD2; CDR3aa: CASSGQLAGRLDNEQFF; CDR3nt: TGTGCCAGCAGTGGGCAGCTAGCGGGTCGGTTAGACAATGAGCAGTTCTTC
v_gene: TRBV12-3/TRBV12-4; j_gene: TRBJ1-1; abundance: -; d_gene: -; CDR3aa: CASSLASEAFF; CDR3nt: TGTGCCAGCAGTTTAGCCTCTGAAGCTTTCTTT
v_gene: TRBV5-1; j_gene: TRBJ1-2; abundance: once; d_gene: -; CDR3aa: CASSHRTESTYGYTF; CDR3nt: TGCGCCAGCAGCCATCGGACAGAATCCACCTATGGCTACACCTTC
v_gene: TRBV21-1; j_gene: TRBJ2-4; abundance: -; d_gene: -; CDR3aa: CASSYRDRGVRAKNIQYF; CDR3nt: TGTGCCAGCAGCTACCGGGACAGGGGTGTTCGAGCCAAAAACATTCAGTACTTC
v_gene: TRBV28; j_gene: TRBJ1-5; abundance: few; d_gene: -; CDR3aa: CASSSMGGFGNQPQHF; CDR3nt: TGTGCCAGCAGTTCCATGGGGGGGTTCGGCAATCAGCCCCAGCATTTT
v_gene: TRBV7-3; j_gene: TRBJ2-2; abundance: -; d_gene: -; CDR3aa: CASSLRMPGGTNTGELFF; CDR3nt: TGTGCCAGCAGCTTAAGGATGCCTGGCGGGACCAACACCGGGGAGCTGTTTTTT
v_gene: TRBV5-1; j_gene: TRBJ2-7; abundance: -; d_gene: -; CDR3aa: CASSLGGAPYEQYF; CDR3nt: TGCGCCAGCAGCTTAGGGGGAGCCCCCTACGAGCAGTACTTC